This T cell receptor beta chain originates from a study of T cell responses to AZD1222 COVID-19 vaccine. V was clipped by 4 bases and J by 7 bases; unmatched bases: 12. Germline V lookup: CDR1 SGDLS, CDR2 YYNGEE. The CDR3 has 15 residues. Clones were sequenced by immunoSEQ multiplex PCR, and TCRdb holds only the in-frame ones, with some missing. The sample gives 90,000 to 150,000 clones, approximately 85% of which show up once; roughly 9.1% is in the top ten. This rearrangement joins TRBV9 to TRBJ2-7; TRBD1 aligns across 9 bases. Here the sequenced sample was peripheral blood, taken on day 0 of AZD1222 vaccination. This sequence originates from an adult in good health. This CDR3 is CASSPHPGQGTEQYF. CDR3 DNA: TGTGCCAGCAGCCCTCACCCGGGACAGGGAACGGAGCAGTACTTC. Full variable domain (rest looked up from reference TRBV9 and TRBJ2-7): DSGVTQTPKHLITATGQRVTLRCSPRSGDLSVYWYQQSLDQGLQFLIQYYNGEERAKGNILERFSAQQFPDLHSELNLSSLELGDSALYFCASSPHPGQGTEQYFGPGTRLTVT.